This entry describes one T cell receptor beta chain. Its antigen is unidentified. Sequencing was performed with immunoSEQ multiplex PCR; in TCRdb, only in-frame clones are kept and a portion is missing. The table records tens of thousands of clones, roughly 83% of them present only once. This CDR3 region has 16 residues. This sample is part of a study of glioma-infiltrating T cells after dendritic cell vaccination. About the research overall: The vaccine used monocyte-derived dendritic cells pulsed overnight with autologous tumor lysate.

The time point denotes: after dendritic cell vaccination, including at tumor progression/relapse. Points from the study as a whole: Only a small number of patients had complete blood and tumor samples.

The TCR comes from a human donor with glioblastoma. The rearrangement links TRBV21-1 to TRBJ2-3; the tabulated D call, TRBD1, remains unverified against the DNA. TRBV21-1 counts as a pseudogene. Sequenced material: blood, taken after dendritic cell vaccination. CDR3 amino acids: CASRTKTGECTDTQYF. The DNA for the CDR3 is TGTGCCAGCAGGACTAAGACAGGGGAGTGCACAGATACGCAGTATTTT.